This TCR beta chain is drawn from a study of OX40 agonist ivuxolimab in advanced cancers. This CDR3 contains 13 residues. CDR1 MNHNS and CDR2 SASEGT come from the germline V gene. The V end was cut by 8 bases, the J end by 4 bases, with 15 bases between. The assay was immunoSEQ multiplex PCR, and TCRdb's table has in-frame clones only and misses some. The sample has 65,000 to 80,000 clones, around nine tenths seen once. Findings and caveats of the study: Expanded clones were, on average, more numerous among CD8+ T cells than CD4+.

Details on this clone: Antigen: not known.

This sequence was found in an adult with an advanced solid tumor such as melanoma, head and neck, liver or kidney cancer. This specimen was CD4+ or CD8+ T cells sorted from blood, taken in a trial of the OX40 agonist ivuxolimab. The chain employs TRBV6-1 and TRBJ2-7; D is unclear. This CDR3 reads CASARGWEYEQYF. CDR3 coding DNA: TGTGCCAGCGCAAGAGGATGGGAATACGAGCAGTACTTC.